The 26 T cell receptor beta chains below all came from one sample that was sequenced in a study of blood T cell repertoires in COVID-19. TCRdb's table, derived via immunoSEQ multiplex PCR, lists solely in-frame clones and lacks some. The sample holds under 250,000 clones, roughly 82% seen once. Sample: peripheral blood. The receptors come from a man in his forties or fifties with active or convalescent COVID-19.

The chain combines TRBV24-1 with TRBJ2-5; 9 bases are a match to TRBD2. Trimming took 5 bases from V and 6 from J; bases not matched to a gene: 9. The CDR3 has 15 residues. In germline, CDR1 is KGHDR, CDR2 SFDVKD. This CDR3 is CATSARGAGGQTQYF. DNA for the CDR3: TGTGCCACCAGTGCCCGGGGGGCGGGGGGGCAGACCCAGTACTTC.

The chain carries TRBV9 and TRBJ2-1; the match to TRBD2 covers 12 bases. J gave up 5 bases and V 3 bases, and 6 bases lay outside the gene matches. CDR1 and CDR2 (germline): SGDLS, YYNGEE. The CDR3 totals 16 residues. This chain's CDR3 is CASSALAGGPNNEQFF. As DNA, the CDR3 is TGTGCCAGCAGCGCCCTAGCGGGAGGGCCGAACAATGAGCAGTTCTTC.

The CDR3 here is CASGQNRRSSYNEQFF. CDR3 DNA sequence: TGTGCCAGCGGACAAAACAGGAGAAGCTCCTACAATGAGCAGTTCTTC. The chain uses TRBV28 and TRBJ2-1; D perhaps matches TRBD1 (5 bases). Germline V CDR1 and CDR2: MDHEN, SYDVKM. The CDR3 covers 16 residues. V shed 8 bases and J shed 0 bases, with 17 bases lying between them. The variable domain in full, completed from reference TRBV28 and TRBJ2-1, reads DVKVTQSSRYLVKRTGEKVFLECVQDMDHENMFWYRQDPGLGLRLIYFSYDVKMKEKGDIPEGYSVSREKKERFSLILESASTNQTSMYLCASGQNRRSSYNEQFFGPGTRLTVL.

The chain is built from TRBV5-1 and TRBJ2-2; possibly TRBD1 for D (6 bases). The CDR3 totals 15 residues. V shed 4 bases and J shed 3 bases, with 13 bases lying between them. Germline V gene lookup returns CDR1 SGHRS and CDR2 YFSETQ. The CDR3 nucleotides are TGCGCCAGCAGCCCTGAGGGGGTAGACACCGGGGAGCTGTTTTTT. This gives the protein CASSPEGVDTGELFF. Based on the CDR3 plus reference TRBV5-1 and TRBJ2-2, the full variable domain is KAGVTQTPRYLIKTRGQQVTLSCSPISGHRSVSWYQQTPGQGLQFLFEYFSETQRNKGNFPGRFSGRQFSNSRSEMNVSTLELGDSALYLCASSPEGVDTGELFFGEGSRLTVL.

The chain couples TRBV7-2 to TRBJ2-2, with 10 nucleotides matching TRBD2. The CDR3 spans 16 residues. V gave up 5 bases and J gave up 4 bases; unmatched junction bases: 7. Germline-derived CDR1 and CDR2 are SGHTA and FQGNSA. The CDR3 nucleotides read TGTGCCAGCAGCGTACGACTAGCGGGCTCCACCGGGGAGCTGTTTTTT. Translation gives CASSVRLAGSTGELFF. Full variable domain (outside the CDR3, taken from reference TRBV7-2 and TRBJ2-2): GAGVSQSPSNKVTEKGKDVELRCDPISGHTALYWYRQSLGQGLEFLIYFQGNSAPDKSGLPSDRFSAERTGGSVSTLTIQRTQQEDSAVYLCASSVRLAGSTGELFFGEGSRLTVL.

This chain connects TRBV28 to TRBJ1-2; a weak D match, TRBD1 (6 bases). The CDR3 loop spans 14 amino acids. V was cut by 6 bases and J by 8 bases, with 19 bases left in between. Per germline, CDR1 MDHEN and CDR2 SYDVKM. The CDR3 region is CASSFAGGAQGYTF. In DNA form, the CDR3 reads TGTGCCAGCAGCTTCGCCGGGGGGGCGCAAGGCTACACCTTC.

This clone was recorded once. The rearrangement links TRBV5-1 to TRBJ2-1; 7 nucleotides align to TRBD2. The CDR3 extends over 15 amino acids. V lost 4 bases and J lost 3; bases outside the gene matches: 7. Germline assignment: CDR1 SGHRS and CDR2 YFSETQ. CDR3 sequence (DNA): TGCGCCAGCAGCCTTCGGGGGGATAACTACAATGAGCAGTTCTTC. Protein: CASSLRGDNYNEQFF.

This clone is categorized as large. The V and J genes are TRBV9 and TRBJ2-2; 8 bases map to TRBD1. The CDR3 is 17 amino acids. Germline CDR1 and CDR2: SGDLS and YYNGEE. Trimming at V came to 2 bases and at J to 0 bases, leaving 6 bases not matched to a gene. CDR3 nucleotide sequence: TGTGCCAGCAGCGTCAAAAGGGACAGGACGAACACCGGGGAGCTGTTTTTT. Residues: CASSVKRDRTNTGELFF. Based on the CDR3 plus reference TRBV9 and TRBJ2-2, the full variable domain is DSGVTQTPKHLITATGQRVTLRCSPRSGDLSVYWYQQSLDQGLQFLIQYYNGEERAKGNILERFSAQQFPDLHSELNLSSLELGDSALYFCASSVKRDRTNTGELFFGEGSRLTVL.

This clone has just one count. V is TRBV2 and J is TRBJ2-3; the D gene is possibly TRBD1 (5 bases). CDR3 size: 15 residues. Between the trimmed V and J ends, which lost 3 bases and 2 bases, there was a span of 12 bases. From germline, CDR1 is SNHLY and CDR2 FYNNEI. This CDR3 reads CASSEGLPTTDTQYF. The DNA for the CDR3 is TGTGCCAGCAGTGAGGGGCTACCCACCACAGATACGCAGTATTTT.

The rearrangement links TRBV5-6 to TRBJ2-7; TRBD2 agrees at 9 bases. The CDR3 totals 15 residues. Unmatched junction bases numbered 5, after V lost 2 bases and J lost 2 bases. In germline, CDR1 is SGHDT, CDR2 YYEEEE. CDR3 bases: TGTGCCAGCAGCTTCGGGCTAGCGGGAACCTACGAGCAGTACTTC. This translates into CASSFGLAGTYEQYF.

The CDR3 region is CAAGGGVQETQYF. DNA for the CDR3: TGTGCCGCCGGAGGGGGGGTCCAAGAGACCCAGTACTTC. The chain carries TRBV6-5 and TRBJ2-5; weak D call: TRBD2 (7 bases). The CDR3 is made up of 13 amino acids. The germline V gene encodes CDR1 MNHEY and CDR2 SVGAGI. V lost 11 bases to trimming and J lost 1 base, with 14 bases between them.

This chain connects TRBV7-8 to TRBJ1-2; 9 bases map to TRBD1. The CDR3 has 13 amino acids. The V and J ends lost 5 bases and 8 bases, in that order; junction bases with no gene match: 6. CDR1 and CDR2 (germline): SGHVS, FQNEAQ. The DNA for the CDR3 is TGTGCCAGCAGCATACAGGGGGCGCAAGGCTACACCTTC. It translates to CASSIQGAQGYTF.

This CDR3 reads CASSPQQGAGNEQFF. In DNA form, the CDR3 reads TGTGCCAGCTCACCTCAACAGGGGGCGGGAAATGAGCAGTTCTTC. The chain has TRBV18 and TRBJ2-1; 9 positions match TRBD1. V lost 3 bases, J lost 7 bases, and 7 bases stayed unmatched. Per germline, CDR1 KGHSH and CDR2 LQKENI. The CDR3 is 15 amino acids.

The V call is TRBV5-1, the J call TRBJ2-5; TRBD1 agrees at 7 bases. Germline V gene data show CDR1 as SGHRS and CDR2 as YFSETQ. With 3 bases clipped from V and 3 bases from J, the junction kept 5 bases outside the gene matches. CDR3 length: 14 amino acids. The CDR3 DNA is TGCGCCAGCAGCTCACAGGGGCGAGAAGAGACCCAGTACTTC. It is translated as CASSSQGREETQYF.

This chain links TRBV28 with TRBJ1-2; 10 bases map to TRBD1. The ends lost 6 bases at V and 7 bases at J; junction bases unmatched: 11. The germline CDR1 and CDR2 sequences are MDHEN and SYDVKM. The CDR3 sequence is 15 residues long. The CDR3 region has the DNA TGTGCCAGCAGAGGGACGCCCGGGACAGGGGTTGGCTACACCTTC. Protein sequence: CASRGTPGTGVGYTF.

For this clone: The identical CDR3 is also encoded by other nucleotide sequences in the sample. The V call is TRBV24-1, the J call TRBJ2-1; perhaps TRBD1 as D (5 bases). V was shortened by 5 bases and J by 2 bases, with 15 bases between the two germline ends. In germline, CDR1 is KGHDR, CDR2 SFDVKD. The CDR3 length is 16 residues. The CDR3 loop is CATSVTGRAAYNEQFF. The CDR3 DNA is TGTGCCACCAGTGTCACAGGCAGGGCCGCCTACAATGAGCAGTTCTTC.

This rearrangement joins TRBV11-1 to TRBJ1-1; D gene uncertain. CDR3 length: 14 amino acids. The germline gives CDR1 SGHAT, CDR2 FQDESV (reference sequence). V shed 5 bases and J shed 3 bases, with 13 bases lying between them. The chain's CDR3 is CASSPIYRYTEAFF. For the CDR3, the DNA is TGTGCCAGCAGCCCAATCTACCGGTACACTGAAGCTTTCTTT.

The CDR3 is CASSRQGKTDTQYF. The CDR3 DNA follows: TGTGCCAGCAGCCGACAGGGAAAAACAGATACGCAGTATTTT. The genes are TRBV28 and TRBJ2-3; TRBD1 matches at 7 bases. J was trimmed by 3 bases and V by 6 bases; bases with no gene match: 6. Looked up from germline, CDR1 is MDHEN and CDR2 is SYDVKM. The CDR3 sequence is 14 residues long.

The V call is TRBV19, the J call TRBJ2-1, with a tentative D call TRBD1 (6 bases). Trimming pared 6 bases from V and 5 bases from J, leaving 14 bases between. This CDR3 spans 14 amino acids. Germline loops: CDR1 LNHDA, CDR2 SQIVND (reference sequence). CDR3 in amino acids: CASRKGQRNNEQFF. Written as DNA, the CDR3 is TGTGCCAGTAGGAAAGGACAGCGCAACAATGAGCAGTTCTTC.

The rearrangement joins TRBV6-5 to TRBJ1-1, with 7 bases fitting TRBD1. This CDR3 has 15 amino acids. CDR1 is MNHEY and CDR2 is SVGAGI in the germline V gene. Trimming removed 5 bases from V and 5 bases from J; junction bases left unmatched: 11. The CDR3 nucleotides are TGTGCCAGCAGTATCCAGGGGGAAGGTTGGACTGAAGCTTTCTTT. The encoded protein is CASSIQGEGWTEAFF.

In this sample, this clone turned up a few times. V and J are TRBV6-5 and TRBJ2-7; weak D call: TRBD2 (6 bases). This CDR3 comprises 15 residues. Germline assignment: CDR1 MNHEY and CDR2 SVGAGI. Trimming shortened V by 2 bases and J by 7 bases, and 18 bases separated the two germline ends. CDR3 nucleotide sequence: TGTGCCAGCAGTTACGCGGGGTCAGGAACGTGGGAGCAGTACTTC. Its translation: CASSYAGSGTWEQYF.

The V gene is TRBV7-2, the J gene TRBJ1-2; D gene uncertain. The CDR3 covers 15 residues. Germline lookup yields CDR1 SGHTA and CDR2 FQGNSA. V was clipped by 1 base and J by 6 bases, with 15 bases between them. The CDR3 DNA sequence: TGTGCCAGCAGCTTAGAAGCGGCAAGGAGCGATGGCTACACCTTC. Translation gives CASSLEAARSDGYTF.

The CDR3 here is CASSPPRTGGKETQYF. CDR3 in DNA: TGTGCCAGCAGTCCCCCGCGGACAGGGGGGAAAGAGACCCAGTACTTC. J is TRBJ2-5 and V is TRBV2, with TRBD1 matching 10 bases. CDR1 is SNHLY and CDR2 is FYNNEI in the germline V gene. The length of the CDR3 is 16 residues. Germline trimming cut 5 bases from V and 3 bases from J; bases unmatched to any gene: 9.

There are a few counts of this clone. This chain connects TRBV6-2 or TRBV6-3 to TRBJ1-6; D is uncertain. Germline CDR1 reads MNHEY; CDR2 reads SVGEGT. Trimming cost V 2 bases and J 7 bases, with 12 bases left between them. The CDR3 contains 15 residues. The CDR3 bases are TGTGCCAGCAGTTACAGGAACAGACCCAATTCACCCCTCCACTTT. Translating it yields CASSYRNRPNSPLHF.

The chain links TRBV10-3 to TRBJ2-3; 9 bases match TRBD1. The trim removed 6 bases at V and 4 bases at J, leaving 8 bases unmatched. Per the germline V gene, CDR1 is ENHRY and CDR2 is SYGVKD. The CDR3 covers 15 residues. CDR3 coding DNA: TGTGCCATCAGCCGAGGACAGGGGAGAGCAGATACGCAGTATTTT. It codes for CAISRGQGRADTQYF.

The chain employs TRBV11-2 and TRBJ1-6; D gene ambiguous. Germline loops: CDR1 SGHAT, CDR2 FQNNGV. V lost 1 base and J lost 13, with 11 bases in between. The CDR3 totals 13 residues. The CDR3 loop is CASSLVAPGPLHF. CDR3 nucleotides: TGTGCCAGCAGCTTAGTGGCGCCGGGGCCCCTCCACTTT.